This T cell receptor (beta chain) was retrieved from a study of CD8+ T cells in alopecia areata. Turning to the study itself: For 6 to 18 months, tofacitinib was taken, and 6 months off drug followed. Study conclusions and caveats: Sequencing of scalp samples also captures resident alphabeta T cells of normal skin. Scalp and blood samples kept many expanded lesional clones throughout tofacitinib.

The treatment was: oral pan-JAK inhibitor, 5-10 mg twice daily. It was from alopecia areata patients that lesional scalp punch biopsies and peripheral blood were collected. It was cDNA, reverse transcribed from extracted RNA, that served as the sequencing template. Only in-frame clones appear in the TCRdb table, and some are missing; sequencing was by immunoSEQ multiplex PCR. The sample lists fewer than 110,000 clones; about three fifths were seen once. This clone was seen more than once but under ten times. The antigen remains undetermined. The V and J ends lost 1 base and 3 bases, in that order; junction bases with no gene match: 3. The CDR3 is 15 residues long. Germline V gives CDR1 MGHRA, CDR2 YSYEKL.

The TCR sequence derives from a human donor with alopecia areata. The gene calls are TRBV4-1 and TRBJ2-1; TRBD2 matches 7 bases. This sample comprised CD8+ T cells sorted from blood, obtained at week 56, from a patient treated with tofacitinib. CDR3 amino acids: CASSQASGLYNEQFF. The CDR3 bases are TGCGCCAGCAGCCAAGCTAGCGGACTCTACAATGAGCAGTTCTTC.